The source of this T cell receptor (beta chain) is a study of cytomegalovirus exposure and HLA in healthy donors. The overall study: Early release data held approximately 81 million unique TCRs from HLA-typed donors.

Researchers ran the PCR with 60 Vbeta and 13 Jbeta primers. Only in-frame clones appear in the TCRdb table, and some are missing; sequencing was by immunoSEQ multiplex PCR. This sample has approximately 130,000 clones, with approximately 8.9% found just once. CDR3 size: 14 residues. Between the trimmed V and J ends, which lost 4 bases and 5 bases, there was a span of 15 bases. Germline CDR1 reads SGDLS; CDR2 reads YYNGEE. This clone showed up just a few times. Its antigen remains unidentified. Whole-study findings and limits: DRB1 had the most TCR associations and HLA-C the fewest, a later analysis found, with rates varying by HLA locus.

The sample consisted of PBMCs. This TCR derives from a woman aged 40-49 years in good health and CMV-seropositive. V and J are TRBV9 and TRBJ1-2; a weak D match, TRBD1 (5 bases). As DNA, the CDR3 is TGTGCCAGCAGCATCACAGGTGGATCGTATGGCTACACCTTC. Translated: CASSITGGSYGYTF.